This T cell receptor beta chain was found in a study of regulatory T cells in long-lasting Graves disease (dated by TCRdb to 2020 to 2022). Context from the whole study: Antithyroid drugs had been taken for less than 3 months by newly diagnosed Graves' disease patients. Persistent Graves' disease patients were compared with newly diagnosed Graves' disease patients by peripheral blood TCR sequencing and RNA sequencing. A total of 33 samples underwent TCR sequencing, from about 13 patients with persistent Graves' disease and around 20 patients with newly diagnosed Graves' disease. The study was conducted in China and was registered as a clinical trial. Paper-wide results and their limitations: Because the primary lesion, thyroid tissue, could not be accessed, the study looked at peripheral blood alone. Lower TCR Shannon entropy and fewer highly expanded clones were observed in persistent Graves' disease patients than in newly diagnosed patients, which suggested clonal expansion. Only the TCR beta chain was sequenced and analyzed. Patients with persistent disease shared more public clonotypes (over 2,500) than newly diagnosed patients did (nearly 1,000). As a limitation, the authors acknowledged that the small sample size may reduce accuracy.

This clonotype was seen repeatedly, ten times or more. No cognate antigen has been identified for it. Qualities for individual bases were not recorded, and no much larger clone is one base off. Libraries were built with multiplex PCR. TCRdb names Illumina HiSeq 4000 as the instrument used. TCR beta libraries were built with iRepertoire HTBI primers and Arm-PCR amplification of CDR3 regions. Before sequencing, the PCR products went through gel purification. The source study handled its data this way. Gene usage analysis of CDR3 amino acid clonotypes used the 50 to 70 TRBV and about 15 TRBJ segments found across samples. Filtered high-quality paired reads were merged into contigs using COPE and FqMerger. Contigs were aligned with BLAST to IMGT TRBV, TRBD and TRBJ reference genes, and CDR3 was defined per IMGT. Highly expanded clones were defined as clonotypes with a frequency above 0.1%. Repertoire diversity was measured by Shannon entropy, and V-J evenness by the Gini coefficient. Clonotypes shared by more than one individual were considered public. TCRdb cleaned the public reads at Q25 with fastp, built clones with MiXCR and kept in-frame beta chains. Merged by CDR3 protein, the rows form single entries marked with the most common genes and DNA. The authors' filters were not applied to this entry. For this sample the table gives 530,000 or so distinct CDR3 sequences, of which roughly 15% were detected only once. 9.5% to 15% of the sample belongs to the ten largest clones.

This sample's time point label indicates: newly diagnosed GD, antithyroid drugs for less than 3 months. For both TCR sequencing and RNA sequencing, RNA was extracted from PBMCs using TRIzol. Graves' disease was diagnosed according to American Thyroid Association guidelines. Recruitment of patients was carried out at an endocrinology department in Xi'an, China. Each patient gave roughly 10 milliliters of peripheral blood, collected in an EDTA anticoagulant tube. Ficoll Paque Plus density gradient separation was used to isolate PBMCs, and no additional T cell sorting was done. An Agilent 2100 Bioanalyzer and agarose gel were used to check RNA quality, while a NanoDrop 2000 measured RNA concentration. The same data also contributed to another study, on T cells in Graves' hyperthyroidism and ophthalmopathy. As noted in the second study: A patient counted as having stable Graves' hyperthyroidism if no progression to ophthalmopathy occurred over 18 months of follow-up. Hyperthyroidism patients were aged 18 to 65 years and newly diagnosed, with disease duration of less than 2 months. Patients with uncontrolled infections, other autoimmune diseases, pregnancy or lactation were excluded. Clinical symptoms, serum thyroxine and TRAb, thyroid ultrasound, and orbital computed tomography formed the basis for the diagnoses. The TCR CDR3 was subjected to a first round of RT-PCR using the HTBI primer set and the Qiagen OneStep RT-PCR kit. Most expanded thyroid clonotypes (frequency above 0.001) were also detected in blood, suggesting blood repertoires may reflect thyroid immune responses. Ophthalmopathy was separated from stable hyperthyroidism by a 13 V-J signature model, with around 88% sensitivity and about 81% specificity obtained in cross-validation and 80%/75% obtained in testing. During validation, the model predicted progression to ophthalmopathy a median of about 5.9 months ahead of onset, with around 71% sensitivity and 72.22% specificity. TCR V-J signatures able to tell the groups apart were searched for in a discovery cohort of 90 to 100 patients, of whom more than 40 had Graves' ophthalmopathy and 55 to 60 had stable Graves' hyperthyroidism. Prospective prediction of ophthalmopathy was tested in an independent validation cohort of under 20 hyperthyroidism patients and 15 to 17 patients who later progressed to ophthalmopathy. The 90 to 100 discovery patients were randomly split 7:3 into training and test sets. In about 6 Graves' hyperthyroidism patients, the study also compared T-cell repertoires from thyroid tissue with T-cell repertoires from blood. After blood sampling, hyperthyroidism patients were treated with methimazole at a starting dose of 30 mg daily, and ophthalmopathy patients were treated with high-dose intravenous methylprednisolone. The libraries were constructed in a second round of multiplex PCR and then size-selected and purified. The libraries were sequenced on an Illumina HiSeq2000 using paired-end 100 bp reads. Raw data were processed with SOAPnuke, discarding reads with adapters, uncalled bases, mean Phred below 15, or no exact constant-primer or identifier match. COPE v1.2.5 was used to merge the high-quality paired reads, and each unique nucleotide sequence was defined as a clonotype. Clonotypes were aligned to IMGT TRBV, TRBD and TRBJ reference segments using MiTCR v1.1. Analysis was restricted to V-J combinations with a frequency above 0.0001, which covered roughly 99% of repertoires. A TCS score was defined as the ratio of F50 (clonal expansion) to E x V (chaos), with BLOSUM62-based TCRdist applied between CDR3 peptides within each V-J. Welch's t-statistics and random forest reduced approximately 520 V-J features to some 14, which were used in a naive Bayes classifier (R e1071). No statistical method was used to fix the sample size in advance, and group allocation was not hidden from the investigators. According to the paper, TCR Vbeta CDR3 sequencing was carried out on 135 peripheral blood samples, which came from fewer than 50 ophthalmopathy, some 73 hyperthyroidism and 17 progressor patients.

This TCR came from a man younger than 35 with Graves disease. Donor details come from another sample of the same person, matched by shared clones. Material: peripheral blood mononuclear cells (PBMCs), obtained at new diagnosis, from a patient treated with antithyroid drugs.

CDR3 sequence: CASSTRTGNGYGYTF. The nucleotide sequence is TGTGCCAGCAGCACCCGGACAGGGAACGGCTATGGCTACACCTTC. The rearranged segments are TRBV7-9 and TRBJ1-2, and TRBD1 aligns with 8 junction nucleotides. From a lookup of the germline V gene (reference sequence), CDR1 and CDR2 are SEHNR and FQNEAQ. The germline V end is reduced by 5 bases and the J end by 4 bases; junction bases left unmatched: 9. The CDR3, cysteine through phenylalanine, is 15 amino acids long. Here the CDR3 DNA is all that survives: 45 bases in frame from base 1.